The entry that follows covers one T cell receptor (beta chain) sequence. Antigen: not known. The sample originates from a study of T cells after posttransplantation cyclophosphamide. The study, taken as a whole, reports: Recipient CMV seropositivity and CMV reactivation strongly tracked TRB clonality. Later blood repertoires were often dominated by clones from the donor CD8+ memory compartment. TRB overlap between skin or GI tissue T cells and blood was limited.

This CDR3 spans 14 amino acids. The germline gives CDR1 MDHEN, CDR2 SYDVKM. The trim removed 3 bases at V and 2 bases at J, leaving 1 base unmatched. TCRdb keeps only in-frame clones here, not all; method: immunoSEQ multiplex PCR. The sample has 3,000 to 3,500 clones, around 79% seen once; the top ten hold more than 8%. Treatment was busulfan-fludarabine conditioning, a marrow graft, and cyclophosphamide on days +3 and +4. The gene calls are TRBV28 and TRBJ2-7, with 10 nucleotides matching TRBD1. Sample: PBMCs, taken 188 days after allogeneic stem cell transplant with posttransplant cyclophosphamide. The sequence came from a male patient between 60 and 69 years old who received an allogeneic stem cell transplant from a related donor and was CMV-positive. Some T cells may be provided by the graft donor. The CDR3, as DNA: TGTGCCAGCAGTTTGGGACAGGGGCCCTACGAGCAGTACTTC. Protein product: CASSLGQGPYEQYF.